This TCR beta chain was identified in a study of blood T cell repertoires in COVID-19. Study as a whole: The United States, Italy and Spain were the sources of the acute and convalescent COVID-19 samples. Sample material is recorded as cDNA or gDNA derived from T cells, B-cell-depleted T cells, or PBMCs.

Profiled with immunoSEQ multiplex PCR; TCRdb holds only in-frame clones, not every one. This sample has roughly 240,000 clones, with roughly 82% found just once. This clone was seen only once. This CDR3 comprises 14 residues. Germline V gives CDR1 MNHEY, CDR2 SVGEGT. Between the trimmed V and J ends, which lost 0 bases and 4 bases, there was a span of 9 bases. The chain employs TRBV6-2 or TRBV6-3 and TRBJ1-1; D not resolved. The receptor's source is a woman between 65 and 79 years old with acute or convalescent COVID-19. Specimen: peripheral blood. The CDR3 sequence: CASSYSTPVTEAFF. DNA of the CDR3: TGTGCCAGCAGTTACTCGACACCGGTCACTGAAGCTTTCTTT.